The text below deals with one T cell receptor beta chain. The data belong to a study of blood T cell repertoires in COVID-19. How the authors handled the data: From reference gene primer amplification, estimates of nucleated cell counts were derived. Method: immunoSEQ multiplex PCR; TCRdb's copy keeps in-frame clones and lacks some. That table is the source of V, J and clone size, and D and trimming were worked out from the DNA. The repertoire consists of 200,000 to 300,000 clones, with approximately 90% occurring once and the leading ten covering approximately 2.4%. Sequencing input: PBMCs or T cells enriched from blood (not recorded which). This TCR derives from a young woman with acute COVID-19.

CDR3 in DNA: TGTGCCAGCAGCTCAACGGGTAGCTCCTACAATGAGCAGTTCTTC. Translated, it gives CASSSTGSSYNEQFF. The chain joins TRBV5-5 to TRBJ2-1; no clear D. The V gene's germline CDR1 is SGHKS and CDR2 YYEKEE (reference sequence). Trimming removed 3 bases from V and 0 bases from J, with 10 bases in between. The CDR3 has 15 amino acids.